This T cell receptor beta chain emerged from a study of control samples from healthy donors and cancer patients. The data were produced by immunoSEQ multiplex PCR, yet TCRdb's version contains in-frame clones alone and is incomplete. Seen here are around 150,000 clones, 70% to 90% observed once, and the top ten hold 12%. Sequencing was done on a sample of blood. This sequence originates from a man younger than 40 in good health.

The CDR3 DNA sequence: TGTGCCAGTAGCGATTGGACTAGGGGAGGGGATACGCAGTATTTT. This sequence encodes CASSDWTRGGDTQYF. This sequence joins TRBV19 and TRBJ2-3; 7 bases are shared with TRBD2. This CDR3 has 15 residues. Germline CDR1 and CDR2: LNHDA and SQIVND (reference sequence). V was clipped by 6 bases and J by 6 bases; unmatched bases: 12.